Below are 8 T cell receptor beta chains sequenced from a single sample in a study of cytomegalovirus exposure and HLA in healthy donors (dated by TCRdb to the late 2010s). Libraries were made using the immunoSEQ multiplex PCR assay. For the multiplex PCR, a mixture combining 60 forward primers for TCR Vbeta segments and 13 reverse primers for TCR Jbeta segments was used. TCRdb limited this immuneACCESS table to in-frame rearrangements with V and J called. A share of clones is missing; checked studies link under half to unresolved V genes, and the rest is unexplained. This sample gives some 120,000 clones in total; around 75% of them show up just once. Roughly 10% of the sample lies in the top ten. The material sequenced was PBMCs. The receptors come from a woman aged 45-65 years in good health and CMV-seropositive.

The chain recombines TRBV4-3 with TRBJ2-1, with 7 bases matching TRBD2. The trim removed 0 bases at V and 6 bases at J, leaving 5 bases unmatched. There are 15 residues in the CDR3. The germline CDR1 and CDR2 sequences are LGHNA and YSLEER. CDR3 loop: CASSQEGGSVNEQFF. The DNA for the CDR3 is TGCGCCAGCAGCCAAGAGGGCGGGAGTGTCAATGAGCAGTTCTTC.

The gene calls are TRBV6-5 and TRBJ2-3; TRBD1 agrees at 8 bases. Germline V CDR1 and CDR2: MNHEY, SVGAGI. V was pared by 5 bases and J by 3 bases, with 7 bases of the junction left unmatched. This CDR3 is 15 amino acids long. This chain's CDR3 is CASSPDRERTDTQYF. The CDR3 DNA follows: TGTGCCAGCAGTCCGGACAGGGAGCGGACAGATACGCAGTATTTT.

This sequence joins TRBV4-2 and TRBJ2-5, with 10 bases identical to TRBD2. This CDR3 contains 15 residues. Germline values: CDR1 LGHNA, CDR2 YNFKEQ. The J segment lost 1 base and the V segment lost 1 base, leaving 0 bases of the junction unmatched. The CDR3 reads CASSQGLAGQETQYF. Written as DNA, the CDR3 is TGTGCCAGCAGCCAAGGACTAGCGGGCCAAGAGACCCAGTACTTC.

The V gene is TRBV5-1, the J gene TRBJ2-1; 9 bases align to TRBD1. The CDR3 sequence is 15 residues long. Germline V lookup: CDR1 SGHRS, CDR2 YFSETQ. The junction had 12 bases not matched to a gene; V was cut back by 4 bases and J by 10 bases. The CDR3 bases are TGCGCCAGCAGCCTCCGGAGACAGGGGGACGGGGAGCAGTTCTTC. The encoded protein is CASSLRRQGDGEQFF.

This clone was detected a few times. The CDR3 loop reads CASSLLAGGPYEQYF. In DNA, the CDR3 is TGCGCCAGCAGCCTTCTAGCGGGGGGTCCCTACGAGCAGTACTTC. J is TRBJ2-7 and V is TRBV5-1; 11 nucleotides agree with TRBD2. There are 15 residues in the CDR3. Per the germline V gene, CDR1 is SGHRS and CDR2 is YFSETQ. Losses at the gene ends were 4 bases for V and 2 bases for J; bases not matched to a gene: 5. The complete variable domain, with remaining parts taken from reference TRBV5-1 and TRBJ2-7, reads KAGVTQTPRYLIKTRGQQVTLSCSPISGHRSVSWYQQTPGQGLQFLFEYFSETQRNKGNFPGRFSGRQFSNSRSEMNVSTLELGDSALYLCASSLLAGGPYEQYFGPGTRLTVT.

This clone was recorded at least ten times. This sequence joins TRBV5-1 and TRBJ2-2, with 9 bases lining up with TRBD1. This CDR3 is built from 17 residues. Trimming at V came to 0 bases and at J to 2 bases, leaving 5 bases not matched to a gene. Germline lookup yields CDR1 SGHRS and CDR2 YFSETQ. The CDR3 loop reads CASSLAKTGGNTGELFF. CDR3 coding DNA: TGCGCCAGCAGCTTGGCCAAGACAGGGGGAAACACCGGGGAGCTGTTTTTT.

The count of this clone is one. The rearrangement links TRBV27 to TRBJ2-1; the match to TRBD2 covers 14 bases. The CDR3 extends over 22 amino acids. CDR1 MNHEY and CDR2 SMNVEV come from the germline V gene (reference sequence). The ends lost 1 base at V and 2 bases at J; junction bases unmatched: 16. This CDR3 is CASSLWTTGTSGSFRTYNEQFF. DNA of the CDR3: TGTGCCAGCAGTTTATGGACCACCGGGACTAGCGGGAGTTTTAGGACCTACAATGAGCAGTTCTTC.

The chain recombines TRBV19 with TRBJ1-1, with 7 nucleotides matching TRBD1. Per the germline V gene, CDR1 is LNHDA and CDR2 is SQIVND (reference sequence). CDR3 length: 14 amino acids. V dropped 1 base and J dropped 4; count of bases not matched to a gene: 3. The CDR3 sequence: CASSIATGRTEAFF. In DNA, the CDR3 is TGTGCCAGTAGTATAGCGACAGGGCGCACTGAAGCTTTCTTT.